A few counts support the clone carrying this T cell receptor (beta chain). Investigators reverse transcribed all isolated RNA, so they sequenced expressed TCRB transcripts. Repertoires were generated with immunoSEQ multiplex PCR, while TCRdb's copy carries only in-frame clones and drops some. The sample has 300,000 to 350,000 clones, around 8% seen once. The sample is drawn from a study of beta chain features in type 1 diabetes. V shed 4 bases and J 6 bases; nucleotides not matched to a gene: 8. Germline V gives CDR1 SGHTA, CDR2 FQGNSA. The CDR3 runs to 14 residues. V usage is TRBV7-2 and J usage is TRBJ2-5; TRBD1 aligns across 7 bases. Sequenced sample: central memory CD4+ T cells from blood. This clonotype originated in a woman between 18 and 30 years old in good health. The CDR3 spells CASSSDRARKTQYF. CDR3 nucleotide sequence: TGTGCCAGCAGCTCAGACAGGGCGCGGAAGACCCAGTACTTC. The full variable domain, rest sourced from reference TRBV7-2 and TRBJ2-5, is GAGVSQSPSNKVTEKGKDVELRCDPISGHTALYWYRQSLGQGLEFLIYFQGNSAPDKSGLPSDRFSAERTGGSVSTLTIQRTQQEDSAVYLCASSSDRARKTQYFGPGTRLLVL.